One and the same sample provided the 8 T cell receptor beta chains below, sequenced in a study of cytomegalovirus exposure and HLA in healthy donors. The PCR employed 60 Vbeta primers together with 13 Jbeta primers. TCRdb's table, derived via immunoSEQ multiplex PCR, lists solely in-frame clones and lacks some. The sample carries 70,000 to 95,000 clones, roughly 60% recorded once. The sample was PBMCs. The origin of the receptors is a woman in her 30s in good health and CMV-seropositive.

V is TRBV27 and J is TRBJ1-3; D remains ambiguous. This CDR3 region has 14 residues. Germline CDR1 reads MNHEY; CDR2 reads SMNVEV (reference sequence). V lost 6 bases and J 2 bases, leaving 11 bases between the germline ends. The CDR3 protein is CASSERAAGNTIYF. CDR3 coding DNA: TGTGCCAGCAGCGAGCGGGCAGCTGGAAACACCATATATTTT.

The V call is TRBV5-4, the J call TRBJ1-2; D gene uncertain. CDR1 and CDR2 (germline): SGHNT, YYREEE (reference sequence). CDR3 length equals 15 residues. V lost 0 bases and J 1 base, leaving 10 bases between the germline ends. CDR3 protein: CASSLALSVNYGYTF. CDR3 sequence (DNA): TGTGCCAGCAGCTTGGCCTTATCAGTTAACTATGGCTACACCTTC.

The CDR3: CASSPYGTPNTGELFF. The DNA of the CDR3 is TGTGCCAGCTCACCTTATGGCACCCCGAACACCGGGGAGCTGTTTTTT. V usage is TRBV18 and J usage is TRBJ2-2; no reliable D call. The CDR3 consists of 16 residues. Trimming removed 3 bases at V and 0 bases at J, with 11 bases between. Germline V lookup: CDR1 KGHSH, CDR2 LQKENI.

The table lists this clone with a few counts. The chain has TRBV6-4 and TRBJ2-3, with D perhaps TRBD1 (6 bases). The V end lost 4 bases, the J end lost 1 base, and 6 bases lay between the germline ends. The CDR3 runs 13 residues. The germline V gene encodes CDR1 MRHNA and CDR2 SNTAGT. CDR3 sequence (DNA): TGTGCCAGCAGTGGACAGGGCACAGATACGCAGTATTTT. As protein: CASSGQGTDTQYF.

This chain connects TRBV7-6 to TRBJ1-5; D is undetermined. V was clipped by 2 bases and J by 3 bases, with 5 bases between them. This CDR3 contains 13 residues. Germline assignment: CDR1 SGHVS and CDR2 FNYEAQ. CDR3 bases: TGTGCCAGCAGCTTACAGGTCAATCAGCCCCAGCATTTT. Its protein product is CASSLQVNQPQHF. The variable domain in full, completed from reference TRBV7-6 and TRBJ1-5, reads GAGVSQSPRYKVTKRGQDVALRCDPISGHVSLYWYRQALGQGPEFLTYFNYEAQQDKSGLPNDRFSAERPEGSISTLTIQRTEQRDSAMYRCASSLQVNQPQHFGDGTRLSIL.

J is TRBJ2-7 and V is TRBV5-1, with 8 nucleotides matching TRBD1. Germline loops: CDR1 SGHRS, CDR2 YFSETQ. There are 15 residues in the CDR3. Trimming took 3 bases from V and 1 from J; bases not matched to a gene: 6. The CDR3 protein is CASSSGQGASYEQYF. The CDR3 nucleotides read TGCGCCAGCAGCTCCGGACAGGGAGCTTCCTACGAGCAGTACTTC.

The chain recombines TRBV6-1 with TRBJ1-1; D is perhaps TRBD1 (5 bases). Germline CDR1 reads MNHNS; CDR2 reads SASEGT. V was clipped by 6 bases and J by 4 bases, with 15 bases between them. The CDR3 contains 14 residues. DNA for the CDR3: TGTGCCAGCAGCAAACAGGTCTGGGGCACTGAAGCTTTCTTT. This gives the protein CASSKQVWGTEAFF.

This clone was recorded only once. This rearrangement joins TRBV11-3 to TRBJ2-1, with 12 bases identical to TRBD2. J gave up 7 bases and V 4 bases, and 8 bases lay outside the gene matches. CDR3 length: 16 amino acids. In germline, CDR1 is SGHNT, CDR2 YENEEA. The CDR3 region has the DNA TGTGCCAGCAGCTCCGTGACTAGCGGGGGAGGGAATGAGCAGTTCTTC. This translates into CASSSVTSGGGNEQFF.